Sequencing of this T cell receptor (beta chain) was carried out in a study of regulatory T cells in long-lasting Graves disease. Study overall: Graves' patients diagnosed newly had used antithyroid drugs under 3 months.

The CDR3 has 13 amino acids. Looked up from germline, CDR1 is SGHNT and CDR2 is YYREEE (reference sequence). Trimming took off 5 bases at V and 5 bases at J, with 13 bases between the two ends. Study results and caveats: Newly diagnosed disease favored TRBV20-1 and TRBJ2-1 over persistent disease.

The time point is: newly diagnosed GD, antithyroid drugs for less than 3 months. Preparation of the TCR library used RNA extracted from PBMCs. Libraries of TCR beta came from iRepertoire HTBI primers plus Arm-PCR of CDR3 regions. TCRdb itself ran the multiplex PCR reads through MiXCR, one entry per CDR3 protein. Found here are about 400,000 distinct CDR3 sequences, around 16% of them singletons; the top ten hold about 8.3%. In its sample, this clonotype was seen many times. Its antigen is not known. These data also formed part of another study, on T cells in Graves' hyperthyroidism and ophthalmopathy. As that report states: Patients aged 18 to 65 had newly diagnosed hyperthyroidism of under 2 months' duration. A patient was excluded if there was uncontrolled infection, other autoimmune disease, pregnancy or lactation.

The V call is TRBV5-4, the J call TRBJ2-5, with D possibly TRBD1 on 6 matching bases. The TCR comes from a woman aged 40-49 years with Graves disease. The sample here was peripheral blood mononuclear cells (PBMCs), taken at new diagnosis, from a patient treated with antithyroid drugs. The CDR3 here is CASSSQGWETQYF. In DNA form, the CDR3 reads TGTGCCAGCAGTTCTCAGGGGTGGGAGACCCAGTACTTC.